Here is one TCR beta chain with its context. The target antigen is unknown. A much larger clone sits a single nucleotide away, making a read error possible. The CDR3 extends over 12 amino acids. From germline, CDR1 is SQVTM and CDR2 ANQGSEA. The ends were cut back, 4 bases at V and 3 bases at J, with 10 bases in the middle. This entry is derived from a study of T cells in Graves' hyperthyroidism and ophthalmopathy. Points from the study as a whole: Researchers found most expanded thyroid clonotypes above 0.001 in blood as well.

There were TCR beta CDR3 regions amplified from RNA transcripts. HTBI primers were used for first-round RT-PCR of the TCR CDR3. TCRdb re-derived calls from the multiplex PCR reads in MiXCR, one entry per CDR3 protein. The data contain hundreds of thousands of distinct CDR3 sequences, just over 45% of them seen just once; the ten biggest clones take up approximately 8.2%. If no ophthalmopathy progression occurred within 18 months, Graves' hyperthyroidism was stable. Patients aged 18 to 65 had newly diagnosed hyperthyroidism lasting under 2 months. Exclusion of patients followed from uncontrolled infection, other autoimmune disease, pregnancy or lactation.

The sequence derives from a woman between 18 and 30 years old with Graves' hyperthyroidism. The chain recombines TRBV29-1 with TRBJ2-7, with D perhaps matching TRBD2 (5 bases). Specimen: peripheral blood or thyroid tissue (not recorded which). The CDR3 here is CSVAGELYEQYF. CDR3 DNA: TGCAGCGTTGCCGGGGAACTCTACGAGCAGTACTTC.